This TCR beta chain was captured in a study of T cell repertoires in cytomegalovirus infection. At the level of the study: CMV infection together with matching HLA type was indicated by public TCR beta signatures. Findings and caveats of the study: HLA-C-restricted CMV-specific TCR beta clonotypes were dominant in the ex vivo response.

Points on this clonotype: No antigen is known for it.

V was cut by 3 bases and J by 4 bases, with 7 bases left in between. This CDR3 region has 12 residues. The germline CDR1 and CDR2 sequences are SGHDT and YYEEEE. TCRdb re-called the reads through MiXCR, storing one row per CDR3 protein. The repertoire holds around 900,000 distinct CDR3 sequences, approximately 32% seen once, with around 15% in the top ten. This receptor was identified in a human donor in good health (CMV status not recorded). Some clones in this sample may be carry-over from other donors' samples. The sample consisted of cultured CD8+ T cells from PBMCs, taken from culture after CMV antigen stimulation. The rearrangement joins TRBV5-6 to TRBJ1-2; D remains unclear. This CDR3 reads CASSSSLYGYTF. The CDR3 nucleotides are TGTGCCAGCAGCTCGTCCCTCTATGGCTACACCTTC.